This T cell receptor (beta chain) derives from a study of blood T cell repertoires in COVID-19. Study-wide context: COVID-19 samples collected from the United States, Italy and Spain covered acute and convalescent phases. From T cells, B-cell-depleted T cells, or PBMCs came the material, which was cDNA or gDNA.

Germline CDR1 reads SNHLY; CDR2 reads FYNNEI. The CDR3 consists of 12 residues. Between the trimmed V and J ends, which lost 7 bases and 4 bases, there was a span of 10 bases. Methods used by the authors: Amplification of reference gene primers provided the estimated nucleated cell counts. Assay: immunoSEQ multiplex PCR; the TCRdb copy retains only in-frame clones and omits some. The V and J calls and clone size are taken from that table; D and trimming were inferred from the DNA. The repertoire includes approximately 130,000 clones, 85% of them detected once, and 3.5% to 5% sits in the top ten. The J gene is TRBJ1-1, the V gene TRBV2, with D maybe TRBD1 (6 bases). The sample comprised peripheral blood. This TCR was sampled from a human donor in a cohort sampled during active COVID-19. The CDR3 DNA reads TGTGCCAGCACAGGGGAAAGCACTGAAGCTTTCTTT. Protein sequence: CASTGESTEAFF.